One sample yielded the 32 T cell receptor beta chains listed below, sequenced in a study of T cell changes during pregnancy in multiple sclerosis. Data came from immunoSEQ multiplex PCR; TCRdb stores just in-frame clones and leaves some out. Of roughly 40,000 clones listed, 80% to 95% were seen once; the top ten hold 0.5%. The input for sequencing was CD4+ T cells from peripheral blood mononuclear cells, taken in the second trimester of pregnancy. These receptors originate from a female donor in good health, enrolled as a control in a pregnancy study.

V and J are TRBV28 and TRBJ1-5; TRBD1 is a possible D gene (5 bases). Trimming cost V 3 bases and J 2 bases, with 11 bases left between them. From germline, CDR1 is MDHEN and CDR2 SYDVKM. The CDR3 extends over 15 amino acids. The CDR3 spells CASSLDTGGNQPQHF. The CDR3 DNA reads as TGTGCCAGCAGTTTGGATACAGGCGGCAATCAGCCCCAGCATTTT.

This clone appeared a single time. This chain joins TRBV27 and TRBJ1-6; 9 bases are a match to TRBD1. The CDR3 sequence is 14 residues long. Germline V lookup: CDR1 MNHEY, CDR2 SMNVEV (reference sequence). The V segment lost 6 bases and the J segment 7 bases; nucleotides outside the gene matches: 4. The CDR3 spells CASRQGARNSPLHF. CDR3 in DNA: TGTGCCAGCAGACAGGGGGCTCGGAATTCACCCCTCCACTTT.

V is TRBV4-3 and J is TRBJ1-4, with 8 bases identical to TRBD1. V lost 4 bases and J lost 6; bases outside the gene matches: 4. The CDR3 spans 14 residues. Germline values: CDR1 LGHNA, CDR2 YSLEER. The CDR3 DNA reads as TGCGCCAGCAGCCGGGCGACAGGGGATGAAAAACTGTTTTTT. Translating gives CASSRATGDEKLFF.

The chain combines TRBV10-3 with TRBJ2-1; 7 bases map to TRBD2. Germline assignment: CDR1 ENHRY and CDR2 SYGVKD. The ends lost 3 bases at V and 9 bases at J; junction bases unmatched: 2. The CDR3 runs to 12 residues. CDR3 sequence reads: CAISDPGGEQFF. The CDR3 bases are TGTGCCATCAGTGACCCGGGGGGTGAGCAGTTCTTC.

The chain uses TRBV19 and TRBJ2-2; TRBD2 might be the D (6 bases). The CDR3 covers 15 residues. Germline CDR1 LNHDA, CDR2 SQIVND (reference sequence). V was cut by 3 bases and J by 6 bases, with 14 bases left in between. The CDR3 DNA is TGTGCCAGTAGTATGGGGGGAGTCCGGGCCGGGGAGCTGTTTTTT. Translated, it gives CASSMGGVRAGELFF. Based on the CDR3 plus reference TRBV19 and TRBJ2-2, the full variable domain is DGGITQSPKYLFRKEGQNVTLSCEQNLNHDAMYWYRQDPGQGLRLIYYSQIVNDFQKGDIAEGYSVSREKKESFPLTVTSAQKNPTAFYLCASSMGGVRAGELFFGEGSRLTVL.

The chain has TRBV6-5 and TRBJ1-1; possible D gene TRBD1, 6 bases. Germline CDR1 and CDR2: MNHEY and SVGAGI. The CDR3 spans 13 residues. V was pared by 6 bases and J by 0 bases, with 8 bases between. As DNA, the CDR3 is TGTGCCAGCAGCCGGACAGTGAACACTGAAGCTTTCTTT. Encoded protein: CASSRTVNTEAFF.

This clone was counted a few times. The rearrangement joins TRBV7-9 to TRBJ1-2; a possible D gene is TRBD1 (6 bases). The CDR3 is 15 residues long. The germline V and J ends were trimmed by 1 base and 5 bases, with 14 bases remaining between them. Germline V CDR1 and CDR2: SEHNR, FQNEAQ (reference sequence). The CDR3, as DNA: TGTGCCAGCAGCTTAGGGGCGGCAGGGGTTTATGGCTACACCTTC. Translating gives CASSLGAAGVYGYTF.

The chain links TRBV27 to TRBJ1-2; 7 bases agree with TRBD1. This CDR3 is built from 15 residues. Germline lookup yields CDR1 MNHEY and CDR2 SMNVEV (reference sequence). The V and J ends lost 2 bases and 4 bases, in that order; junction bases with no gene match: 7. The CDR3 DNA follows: TGTGCCAGCAGTTTAAGGGACAGACCAACCTATGGCTACACCTTC. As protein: CASSLRDRPTYGYTF.

CDR3 region: CASSLYGTGYEKLFF. Here the CDR3 DNA reads TGTGCCAGCAGCTTATACGGGACAGGGTATGAAAAACTGTTTTTT. V is TRBV11-2 and J is TRBJ1-4, with TRBD1 matching over 9 bases. CDR1 is SGHAT and CDR2 is FQNNGV in the germline V gene. This CDR3 spans 15 amino acids. J gave up 6 bases and V 2 bases, and 4 bases lay outside the gene matches.

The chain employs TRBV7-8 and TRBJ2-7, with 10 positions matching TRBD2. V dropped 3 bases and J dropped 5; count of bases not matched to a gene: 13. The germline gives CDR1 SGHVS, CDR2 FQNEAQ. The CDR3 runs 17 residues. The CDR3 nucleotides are TGTGCCAGCAGCTTCACCCCAAAAAGCGGGGGGGCTGACGAGCAGTACTTC. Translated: CASSFTPKSGGADEQYF.

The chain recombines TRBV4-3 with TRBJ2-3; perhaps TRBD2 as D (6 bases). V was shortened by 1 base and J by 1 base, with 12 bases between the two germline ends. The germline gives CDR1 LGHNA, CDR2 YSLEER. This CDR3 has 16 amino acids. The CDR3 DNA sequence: TGCGCCAGCAGCCAAGGGAACGGGGGAGGCACAGATACGCAGTATTTT. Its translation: CASSQGNGGGTDTQYF.

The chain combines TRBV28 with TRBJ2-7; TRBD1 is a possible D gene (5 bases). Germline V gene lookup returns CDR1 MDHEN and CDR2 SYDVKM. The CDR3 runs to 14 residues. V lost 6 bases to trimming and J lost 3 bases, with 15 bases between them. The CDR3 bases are TGTGCCAGCAGATCCGCGACAGTATTCTACGAGCAGTACTTC. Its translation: CASRSATVFYEQYF. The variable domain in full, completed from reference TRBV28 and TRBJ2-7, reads DVKVTQSSRYLVKRTGEKVFLECVQDMDHENMFWYRQDPGLGLRLIYFSYDVKMKEKGDIPEGYSVSREKKERFSLILESASTNQTSMYLCASRSATVFYEQYFGPGTRLTVT.

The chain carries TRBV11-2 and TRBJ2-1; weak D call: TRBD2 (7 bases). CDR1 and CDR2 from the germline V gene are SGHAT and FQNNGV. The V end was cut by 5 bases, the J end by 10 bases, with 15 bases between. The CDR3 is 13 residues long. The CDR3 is CASSRPGGREQFF. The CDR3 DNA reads TGTGCCAGCAGCCGGCCGGGGGGCAGGGAGCAGTTCTTC.

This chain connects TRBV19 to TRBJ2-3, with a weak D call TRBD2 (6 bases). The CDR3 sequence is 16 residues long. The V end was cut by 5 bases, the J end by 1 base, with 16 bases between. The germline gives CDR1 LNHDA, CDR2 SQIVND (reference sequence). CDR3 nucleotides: TGTGCCAGTAGTGCGGGACGCAAATTAGGCACAGATACGCAGTATTTT. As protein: CASSAGRKLGTDTQYF.

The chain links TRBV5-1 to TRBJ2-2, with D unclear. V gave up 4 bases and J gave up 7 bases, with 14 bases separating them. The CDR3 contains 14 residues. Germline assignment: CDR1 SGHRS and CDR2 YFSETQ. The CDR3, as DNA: TGCGCCAGCAGCCAAGGTGACTTCGTCGGGGAGCTGTTTTTT. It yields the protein CASSQGDFVGELFF.

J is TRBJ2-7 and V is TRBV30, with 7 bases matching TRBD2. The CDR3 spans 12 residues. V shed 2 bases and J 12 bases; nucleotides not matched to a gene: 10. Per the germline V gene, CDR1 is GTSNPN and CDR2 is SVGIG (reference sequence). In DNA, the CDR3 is TGTGCCTGGAGTTATCGGGGGGTTGGGACGTACTTC. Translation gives CAWSYRGVGTYF.

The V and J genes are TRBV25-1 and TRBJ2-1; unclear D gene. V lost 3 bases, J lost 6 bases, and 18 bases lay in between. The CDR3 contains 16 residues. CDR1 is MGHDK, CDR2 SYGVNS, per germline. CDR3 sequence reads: CASSELYVGPFNEQFF. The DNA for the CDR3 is TGTGCCAGCAGTGAGCTGTATGTTGGGCCCTTCAATGAGCAGTTCTTC.

The CDR3 loop reads CASSEMGSPGELFF. The CDR3 bases are TGTGCCAGCAGTGAGATGGGCTCCCCCGGGGAGCTGTTTTTT. This chain joins TRBV2 and TRBJ2-2; D gene unclear. The germline V gene encodes CDR1 SNHLY and CDR2 FYNNEI. CDR3 length equals 14 residues. The ends were cut back, 3 bases at V and 6 bases at J, with 11 bases in the middle.

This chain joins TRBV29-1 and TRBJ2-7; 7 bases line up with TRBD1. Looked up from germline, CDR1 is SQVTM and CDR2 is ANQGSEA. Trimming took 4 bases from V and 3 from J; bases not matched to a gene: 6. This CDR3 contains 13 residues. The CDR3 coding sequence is TGCAGCGTTGCAGGGGGTATCCGCTACGAGCAGTACTTC. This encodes CSVAGGIRYEQYF.

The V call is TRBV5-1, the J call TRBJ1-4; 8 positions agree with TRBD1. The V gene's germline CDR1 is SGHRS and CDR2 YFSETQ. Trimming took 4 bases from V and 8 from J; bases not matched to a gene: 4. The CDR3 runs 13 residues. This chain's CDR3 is CASSVGTGEKLFF. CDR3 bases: TGCGCCAGCAGCGTGGGGACAGGCGAAAAACTGTTTTTT.

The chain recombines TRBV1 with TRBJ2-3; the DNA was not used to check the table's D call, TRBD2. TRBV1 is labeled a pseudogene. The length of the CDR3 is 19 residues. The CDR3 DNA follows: TGCACCAGCAGCCAGAGGCCTAGCGGGGGGGCATGTAGCACAGATACGCAGTATTTT. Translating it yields CTSSQRPSGGACSTDTQYF.

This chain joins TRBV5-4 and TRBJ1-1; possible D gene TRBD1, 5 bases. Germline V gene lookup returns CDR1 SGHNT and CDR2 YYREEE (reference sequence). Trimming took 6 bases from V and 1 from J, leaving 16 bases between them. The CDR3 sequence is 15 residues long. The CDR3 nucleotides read TGTGCCAGCACCCTGGGGGGGGTTGAGAACACTGAAGCTTTCTTT. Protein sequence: CASTLGGVENTEAFF.

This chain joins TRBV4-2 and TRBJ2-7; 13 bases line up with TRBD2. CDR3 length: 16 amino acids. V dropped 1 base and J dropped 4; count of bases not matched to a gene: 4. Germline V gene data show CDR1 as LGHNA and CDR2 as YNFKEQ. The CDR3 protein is CASSQAGTSGEYEQYF. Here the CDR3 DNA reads TGTGCCAGCAGCCAAGCTGGGACTAGCGGGGAATACGAGCAGTACTTC.

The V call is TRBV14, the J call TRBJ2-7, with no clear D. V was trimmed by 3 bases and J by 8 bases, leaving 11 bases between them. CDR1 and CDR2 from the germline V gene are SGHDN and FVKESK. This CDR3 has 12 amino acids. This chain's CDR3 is CASSHPPQQQYF. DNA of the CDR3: TGTGCCAGCAGCCACCCACCACAGCAGCAGTACTTC.

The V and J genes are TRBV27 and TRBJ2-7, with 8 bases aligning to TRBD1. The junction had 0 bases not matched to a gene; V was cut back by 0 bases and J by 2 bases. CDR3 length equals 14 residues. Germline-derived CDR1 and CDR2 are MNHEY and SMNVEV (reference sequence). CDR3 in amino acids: CASSLSDRAYEQYF. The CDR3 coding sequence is TGTGCCAGCAGTTTATCGGACAGGGCCTACGAGCAGTACTTC.

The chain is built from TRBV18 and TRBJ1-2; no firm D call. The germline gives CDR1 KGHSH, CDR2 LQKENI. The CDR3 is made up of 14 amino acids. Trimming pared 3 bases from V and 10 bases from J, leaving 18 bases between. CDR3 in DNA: TGTGCCAGCTCACCCCGTCCGGGGTTTGGGGACTACACCTTC. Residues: CASSPRPGFGDYTF.

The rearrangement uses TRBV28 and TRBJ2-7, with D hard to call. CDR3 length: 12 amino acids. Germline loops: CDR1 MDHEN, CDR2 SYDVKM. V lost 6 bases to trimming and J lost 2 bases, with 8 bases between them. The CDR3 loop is CASSTAAYEQYF. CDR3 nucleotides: TGTGCCAGCAGCACAGCAGCCTACGAGCAGTACTTC.

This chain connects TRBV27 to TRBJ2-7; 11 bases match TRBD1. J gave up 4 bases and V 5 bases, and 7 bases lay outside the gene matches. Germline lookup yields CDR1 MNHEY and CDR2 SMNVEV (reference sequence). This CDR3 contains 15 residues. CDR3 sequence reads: CASSLGTGGRYEQYF. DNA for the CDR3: TGTGCCAGCAGTCTAGGGACAGGGGGTCGGTACGAGCAGTACTTC.

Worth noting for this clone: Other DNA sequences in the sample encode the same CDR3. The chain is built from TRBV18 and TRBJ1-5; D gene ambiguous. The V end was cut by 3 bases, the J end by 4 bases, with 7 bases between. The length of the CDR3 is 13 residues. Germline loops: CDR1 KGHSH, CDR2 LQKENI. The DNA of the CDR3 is TGTGCCAGCTCACCGGGAGAAAATCAGCCCCAGCATTTT. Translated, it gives CASSPGENQPQHF.

Here the CDR3 DNA reads TGCGCCAGCAGCTCGTTAGCGGACACAGATACGCAGTATTTT. Its protein product is CASSSLADTDTQYF. This chain joins TRBV5-1 and TRBJ2-3; TRBD2 might be the D (6 bases). Per the germline V gene, CDR1 is SGHRS and CDR2 is YFSETQ. The V end was cut by 3 bases, the J end by 2 bases, with 10 bases between. This CDR3 comprises 14 residues.

CDR3 sequence reads: CASSPQTGPSNQPQHF. CDR3 sequence (DNA): TGTGCCAGCAGTCCACAGACAGGACCCAGCAATCAGCCCCAGCATTTT. The rearrangement joins TRBV28 to TRBJ1-5; D might be TRBD1 (6 bases). Trimming took off 5 bases at V and 1 base at J, with 15 bases between the two ends. The CDR3 contains 16 residues. Germline lookup yields CDR1 MDHEN and CDR2 SYDVKM.

The CDR3 reads CATSRGFGTGELFF. Written as DNA, the CDR3 is TGTGCCACCAGCAGAGGATTCGGCACCGGGGAGCTGTTTTTT. The V call is TRBV15, the J call TRBJ2-2; D gene uncertain. V gave up 1 base and J gave up 4 bases, with 7 bases separating them. The V gene's germline CDR1 is LNHNV and CDR2 YYDKDF (reference sequence). The CDR3 length is 14 residues.